What follows are 32 T cell receptor beta chains derived from one specimen sequenced in a study of T cell changes during pregnancy in multiple sclerosis (dated by TCRdb to about 2019). Library prep was done by the immunoSEQ multiplex PCR assay. TCRdb carries this immuneACCESS record with in-frame sequences only. Its versions omit some clonotypes, under half of them owing to an unresolved V gene in the studies checked, with the rest unexplained. The sample yields tens of thousands of clones; almost 95% were counted once. Together, the top ten hold 4% to 5.5% of the sample. The specimen was CD8+ T cells from peripheral blood mononuclear cells, collected in the first trimester of pregnancy. These receptors were taken from a female donor with multiple sclerosis, enrolled in a pregnancy study.

This chain uses TRBV28 with TRBJ1-1, with D unresolved. There are 14 residues in the CDR3. The V end was cut by 3 bases, the J end by 4 bases, with 12 bases between. Looked up from germline, CDR1 is MDHEN and CDR2 is SYDVKM. The CDR3 DNA follows: TGTGCCAGCAGTTTCACCCCCGGTGGCACTGAAGCTTTCTTT. It encodes CASSFTPGGTEAFF.

The chain carries TRBV4-1 and TRBJ2-7; 9 nucleotides agree with TRBD1. From germline, CDR1 is MGHRA and CDR2 YSYEKL. This CDR3 has 14 residues. V dropped 4 bases and J dropped 3; count of bases not matched to a gene: 4. In nucleotides, the CDR3 is TGCGCCAGCAGCCTCGGACAGGGGAACTACGAGCAGTACTTC. Its translation is CASSLGQGNYEQYF.

The chain has TRBV27 and TRBJ1-2, with D maybe TRBD1 (6 bases). The CDR3 length is 16 residues. CDR1 and CDR2 from the germline V gene are MNHEY and SMNVEV (reference sequence). V was clipped by 1 base and J by 4 bases, with 16 bases between them. DNA for the CDR3: TGTGCCAGCAGTTTATTCCCCGGACAGACTACCTATGGCTACACCTTC. Encoded protein: CASSLFPGQTTYGYTF.

The CDR3 sequence: CASSFPRGTPNTGELFF. The CDR3 coding sequence is TGTGCCAGCAGCTTCCCCCGGGGGACCCCGAACACCGGGGAGCTGTTTTTT. V gene TRBV9 combines with J gene TRBJ2-2, with a weak D call TRBD2 (6 bases). Trimming removed 4 bases at V and 0 bases at J, with 16 bases between. The germline CDR1 and CDR2 sequences are SGDLS and YYNGEE. The CDR3 totals 17 residues.

The rearrangement joins TRBV5-1 to TRBJ2-5, with 11 bases lining up with TRBD1. The J segment lost 2 bases and the V segment lost 0 bases, leaving 3 bases of the junction unmatched. This CDR3 is built from 16 residues. Germline assignment: CDR1 SGHRS and CDR2 YFSETQ. In DNA form, the CDR3 reads TGCGCCAGCAGCTTGGGGGACAGGGGGACGCAAGAGACCCAGTACTTC. Translating gives CASSLGDRGTQETQYF.

The chain employs TRBV5-1 and TRBJ2-7; maybe TRBD2 (5 bases). This CDR3 comprises 13 residues. Per the germline V gene, CDR1 is SGHRS and CDR2 is YFSETQ. Deletions cut 2 bases from V and 3 bases from J, with 9 bases between. CDR3 in amino acids: CASSFHGGYEQYF. The DNA for the CDR3 is TGCGCCAGCAGCTTTCACGGAGGCTACGAGCAGTACTTC.

The CDR3 region has the DNA TGTGCCAGCAGCTTAGATGGACAGGGGGTATACAATGAGCAGTTCTTC. Its protein product is CASSLDGQGVYNEQFF. The chain couples TRBV13 to TRBJ2-1, with 10 bases lining up with TRBD1. CDR1 and CDR2 (germline): PRHDT, FYEKMQ (reference sequence). The J segment lost 4 bases and the V segment lost 1 base, leaving 4 bases of the junction unmatched. CDR3 length: 16 residues. The full variable domain, with the rest looked up from reference TRBV13 and TRBJ2-1, is AAGVIQSPRHLIKEKRETATLKCYPIPRHDTVYWYQQGPGQDPQFLISFYEKMQSDKGSIPDRFSAQQFSDYHSELNMSSLELGDSALYFCASSLDGQGVYNEQFFGPGTRLTVL.

The sample holds one count of this clone. The chain uses TRBV5-8 and TRBJ2-7, with 7 bases identical to TRBD1. The CDR3 spans 15 residues. The ends lost 1 base at V and 3 bases at J; junction bases unmatched: 7. Germline V lookup: CDR1 SGHTS, CDR2 YDEGEE. CDR3: CASSLKGARGYEQYF. The CDR3 nucleotides are TGTGCCAGCAGCTTGAAGGGGGCCAGGGGCTACGAGCAGTACTTC.

The CDR3 DNA sequence: TGTGCCAGCAGCCTCTCGGGGAATGAGCAGTTCTTC. Its translation: CASSLSGNEQFF. This rearrangement joins TRBV11-3 to TRBJ2-1, with D possibly matching TRBD2 (5 bases). With 5 bases removed from V and 7 bases from J, the gap between germline ends came to 9 bases. Germline loops: CDR1 SGHNT, CDR2 YENEEA. This CDR3 has 12 residues.

The chain is built from TRBV7-6 and TRBJ1-2, with TRBD1 matching over 10 bases. Per germline, CDR1 SGHVS and CDR2 FNYEAQ. The CDR3 is 15 residues long. The junction had 7 bases not matched to a gene; V was cut back by 5 bases and J by 4 bases. The CDR3 bases are TGTGCCAGCAGCATGACAGGGGGCCGGGGCTATGGCTACACCTTC. Translated: CASSMTGGRGYGYTF.

The rearrangement uses TRBV9 and TRBJ2-7; tentative D call: TRBD2 (6 bases). Trimming stripped 3 bases from V and 6 bases from J, with 10 bases between. The CDR3 loop spans 12 amino acids. From germline, CDR1 is SGDLS and CDR2 YYNGEE. In DNA, the CDR3 is TGTGCCAGCAGCGGCCACGGGGGCGAGCAGTACTTC. Translated, it gives CASSGHGGEQYF.

In this sample, this clone turned up once. The chain links TRBV6-5 to TRBJ1-2, with a tentative D call TRBD1 (6 bases). Germline CDR1 and CDR2: MNHEY and SVGAGI. This CDR3 has 14 residues. The V end was cut by 4 bases, the J end by 6 bases, with 15 bases between. CDR3 coding DNA: TGTGCCAGCAGTTCAGGGGTTATAATGCATGGCTACACCTTC. Amino acids: CASSSGVIMHGYTF.

The V and J genes are TRBV30 and TRBJ1-2, with unresolved D. Trimming cost V 0 bases and J 5 bases, with 10 bases left between them. The CDR3 length is 13 residues. Germline CDR1 reads GTSNPN; CDR2 reads SVGIG (reference sequence). Written as DNA, the CDR3 is TGTGCCTGGAGTGTACCCACAATTTATGGCTACACCTTC. Translation: CAWSVPTIYGYTF.

The rearrangement links TRBV7-2 to TRBJ1-1; 7 bases fit TRBD1. Germline V gives CDR1 SGHTA, CDR2 FQGNSA. The V segment lost 2 bases and the J segment 5 bases; nucleotides outside the gene matches: 8. The CDR3 runs to 15 residues. The CDR3 region is CASSLRGGVGTEAFF. In nucleotides, the CDR3 is TGTGCCAGCAGCTTAAGAGGGGGCGTGGGAACTGAAGCTTTCTTT.

V is TRBV29-1 and J is TRBJ1-2, with no clear D. The CDR3 is 13 amino acids. Trimming took off 2 bases at V and 4 bases at J, with 11 bases between the two ends. Per germline, CDR1 SQVTM and CDR2 ANQGSEA. CDR3 region: CSVESARGYGYTF. The CDR3 DNA reads as TGCAGCGTTGAATCTGCGAGAGGCTATGGCTACACCTTC.

The chain combines TRBV2 with TRBJ1-2; tentative D call: TRBD1 (5 bases). The germline gives CDR1 SNHLY, CDR2 FYNNEI. V was trimmed by 3 bases and J by 4 bases, leaving 18 bases between them. The CDR3 runs to 16 residues. Here the CDR3 reads CASSETAGGEPYGYTF. The DNA of the CDR3 is TGTGCCAGCAGTGAGACCGCGGGGGGGGAACCCTATGGCTACACCTTC.

The gene calls are TRBV19 and TRBJ2-1, with TRBD1 identical over 7 bases. CDR3 length equals 15 residues. CDR1 and CDR2 (germline): LNHDA, SQIVND (reference sequence). Unmatched junction bases numbered 1, after V lost 2 bases and J lost 0 bases. The CDR3 loop reads CASSISGGSYNEQFF. CDR3 sequence (DNA): TGTGCCAGTAGTATATCAGGGGGCTCCTACAATGAGCAGTTCTTC. Drawing the rest from reference TRBV19 and TRBJ2-1, the complete variable domain is DGGITQSPKYLFRKEGQNVTLSCEQNLNHDAMYWYRQDPGQGLRLIYYSQIVNDFQKGDIAEGYSVSREKKESFPLTVTSAQKNPTAFYLCASSISGGSYNEQFFGPGTRLTVL.

This clone occurred once. The gene calls are TRBV9 and TRBJ2-3; the match to TRBD1 covers 7 bases. Trimming took 1 base from V and 0 from J; bases not matched to a gene: 5. The CDR3 totals 16 residues. Per the germline V gene, CDR1 is SGDLS and CDR2 is YYNGEE. The CDR3 DNA reads as TGTGCCAGCAGCGTATTCTCGGGACAGAGCACAGATACGCAGTATTTT. Translated, it gives CASSVFSGQSTDTQYF.

The chain carries TRBV19 and TRBJ2-1; TRBD2 is a possible D gene (5 bases). Germline-derived CDR1 and CDR2 are LNHDA and SQIVND (reference sequence). With 8 bases removed from V and 5 bases from J, the gap between germline ends came to 7 bases. This CDR3 spans 11 amino acids. CDR3 protein: CASLGNNEQFF. The CDR3 coding sequence is TGTGCCAGTCTCGGGAACAATGAGCAGTTCTTC.

V and J are TRBV19 and TRBJ2-2; D is uncertain. V was shortened by 4 bases and J by 0 bases, with 6 bases between the two germline ends. The length of the CDR3 is 14 residues. CDR1 and CDR2 from the germline V gene are LNHDA and SQIVND (reference sequence). The CDR3 region has the DNA TGTGCCAGTAGTACTAGTGCGAACACCGGGGAGCTGTTTTTT. Protein: CASSTSANTGELFF.

This sequence joins TRBV7-9 and TRBJ1-1, with 7 positions matching TRBD1. CDR1 is SEHNR, CDR2 FQNEAQ, per germline (reference sequence). This CDR3 contains 15 residues. J was trimmed by 4 bases and V by 5 bases; bases with no gene match: 10. The CDR3 bases are TGTGCCAGCAGCCAGTGGACAGGTGCTATCACTGAAGCTTTCTTT. It specifies CASSQWTGAITEAFF.

CDR3 nucleotide sequence: TGTGCCACTCGGACAGACCTTACCTACGAGCAGTACTTC. Residues: CATRTDLTYEQYF. The V and J genes are TRBV7-9 and TRBJ2-7; a possible D gene is TRBD1 (6 bases). The germline gives CDR1 SEHNR, CDR2 FQNEAQ (reference sequence). CDR3 length: 13 amino acids. Deletions cut 10 bases from V and 2 bases from J, with 15 bases between.

The chain couples TRBV2 to TRBJ1-1, with 7 bases that match TRBD1. Germline V CDR1 and CDR2: SNHLY, FYNNEI. V dropped 6 bases and J dropped 1; count of bases not matched to a gene: 5. The CDR3 consists of 14 residues. CDR3 sequence (DNA): TGTGCCAGCAGGAGGGACAGCGGGAACACTGAAGCTTTCTTT. This codes for CASRRDSGNTEAFF.

This clone is a singleton in its sample. The rearrangement joins TRBV5-4 to TRBJ1-1, with no clear D. The CDR3 sequence is 13 residues long. CDR1 is SGHNT, CDR2 YYREEE, per germline (reference sequence). V lost 3 bases and J 0 bases, leaving 6 bases between the germline ends. As DNA, the CDR3 is TGTGCCAGCAGCTCTGTTATGAACACTGAAGCTTTCTTT. Its protein is CASSSVMNTEAFF.

This chain connects TRBV20-1 to TRBJ1-6; no clear D gene. V was cut by 4 bases and J by 8 bases, with 6 bases left in between. CDR1 DFQATT and CDR2 SNEGSKA come from the germline V gene (reference sequence). The CDR3 sequence is 11 residues long. In nucleotides, the CDR3 is TGCAGTGCTATGGGCCATTCACCCCTCCACTTT. As protein: CSAMGHSPLHF.

The rearrangement links TRBV4-3 to TRBJ2-3; 10 bases fit TRBD1. CDR1 LGHNA and CDR2 YSLEER come from the germline V gene. Trimming took 4 bases from V and 0 from J; bases not matched to a gene: 4. This CDR3 has 16 residues. In DNA form, the CDR3 reads TGCGCCAGCAGCCTTCGGACAGGGGGTAGCACAGATACGCAGTATTTT. As protein: CASSLRTGGSTDTQYF.

The rearrangement uses TRBV18 and TRBJ2-2; 9 bases fit TRBD1. The CDR3 covers 16 residues. The junction had 5 bases not matched to a gene; V was cut back by 0 bases and J by 6 bases. The germline V gene encodes CDR1 KGHSH and CDR2 LQKENI. The CDR3 coding sequence is TGTGCCAGCTCACCACCGCACAGGGGGCCGGCCGGGGAGCTGTTTTTT. It codes for CASSPPHRGPAGELFF.

The chain couples TRBV19 to TRBJ1-5; no clear D. This CDR3 contains 12 residues. Germline CDR1 is LNHDA and CDR2 is SQIVND (reference sequence). V shed 5 bases and J shed 4 bases, with 6 bases lying between them. In nucleotides, the CDR3 is TGTGCCAGTAGTCTCGTGAATCAGCCCCAGCATTTT. Translating gives CASSLVNQPQHF.

The chain has TRBV9 and TRBJ1-4, with no clear D. From germline, CDR1 is SGDLS and CDR2 YYNGEE. CDR3 length: 15 amino acids. The V gene lost 4 bases and the J gene lost 0 bases, with 10 bases spanning the gap. CDR3 in amino acids: CASSSGKTTNEKLFF. For the CDR3, the DNA is TGTGCCAGCAGCTCAGGAAAGACAACTAATGAAAAACTGTTTTTT.

V is TRBV29-1 and J is TRBJ2-4; possible D gene TRBD2, 6 bases. CDR1 SQVTM and CDR2 ANQGSEA come from the germline V gene. The CDR3 length is 11 residues. With 5 bases removed from V and 5 bases from J, the gap between germline ends came to 7 bases. The CDR3 DNA reads as TGCAGCGTTACGGGGGAAAACATTCAGTACTTC. Translated: CSVTGENIQYF.

The chain uses TRBV18 and TRBJ2-7; TRBD1 agrees at 7 bases. J was trimmed by 0 bases and V by 3 bases; bases with no gene match: 5. Germline CDR1 and CDR2: KGHSH and LQKENI. CDR3 length equals 15 residues. As DNA, the CDR3 is TGTGCCAGCTCACCGCCGGGACAGTTCTCCTACGAGCAGTACTTC. It encodes CASSPPGQFSYEQYF. The full variable domain, with the rest looked up from reference TRBV18 and TRBJ2-7, is NAGVMQNPRHLVRRRGQEARLRCSPMKGHSHVYWYRQLPEEGLKFMVYLQKENIIDESGMPKERFSAEFPKEGPSILRIQQVVRGDSAAYFCASSPPGQFSYEQYFGPGTRLTVT.

The CDR3 DNA reads as TGTGCCAGCAGCCCGGGGGACACCTTC. This encodes CASSPGDTF. The rearrangement joins TRBV9 to TRBJ1-2, with TRBD1 as a possible D gene (5 bases). Germline V CDR1 and CDR2: SGDLS, YYNGEE. This CDR3 spans 9 amino acids. V lost 4 bases, J lost 12 bases, and 7 bases lay in between.